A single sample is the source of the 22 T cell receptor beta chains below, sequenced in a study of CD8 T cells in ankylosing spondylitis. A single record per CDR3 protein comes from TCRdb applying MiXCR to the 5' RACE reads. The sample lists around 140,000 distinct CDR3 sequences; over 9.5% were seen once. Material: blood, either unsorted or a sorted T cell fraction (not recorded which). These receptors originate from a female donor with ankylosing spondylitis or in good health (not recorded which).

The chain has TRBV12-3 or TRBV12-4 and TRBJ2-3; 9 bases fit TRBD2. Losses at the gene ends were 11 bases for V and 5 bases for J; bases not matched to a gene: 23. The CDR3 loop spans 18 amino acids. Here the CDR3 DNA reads TGTGCCCTCAGTTTAGAGGCGGGTAGCGGGGGTCAAGGAGATACGCAGTATTTT. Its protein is CALSLEAGSGGQGDTQYF.

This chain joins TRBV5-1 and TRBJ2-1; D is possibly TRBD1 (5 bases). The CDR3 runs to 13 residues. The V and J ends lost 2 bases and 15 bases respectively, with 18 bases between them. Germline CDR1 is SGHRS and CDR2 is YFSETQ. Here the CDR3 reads CASSLKESGQVFF. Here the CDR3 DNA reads TGCGCCAGCAGCTTAAAGGAGTCTGGACAAGTGTTCTTC.

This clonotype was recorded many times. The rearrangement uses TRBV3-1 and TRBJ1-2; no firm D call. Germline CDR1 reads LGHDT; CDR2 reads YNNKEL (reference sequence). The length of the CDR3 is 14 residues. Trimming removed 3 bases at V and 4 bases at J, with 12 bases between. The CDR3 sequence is CASSQSQRGYGYTF. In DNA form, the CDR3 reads TGTGCCAGCAGCCAGTCTCAACGGGGCTATGGCTACACCTTC.

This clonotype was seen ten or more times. In DNA, the CDR3 is TGTGCCAGCAGTTTAACAGGATTGGTCCTGGAAGCTTTCTTT. As protein: CASSLTGLVLEAFF. The V gene is TRBV28, the J gene TRBJ1-1; D may be TRBD1 (5 bases). V gave up 2 bases and J gave up 8 bases, with 15 bases separating them. This CDR3 is 14 amino acids long. Per the germline V gene, CDR1 is MDHEN and CDR2 is SYDVKM.

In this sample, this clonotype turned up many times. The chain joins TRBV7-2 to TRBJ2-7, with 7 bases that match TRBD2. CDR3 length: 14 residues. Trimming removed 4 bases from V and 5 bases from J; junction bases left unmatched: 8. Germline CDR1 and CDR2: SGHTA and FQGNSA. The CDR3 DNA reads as TGTGCCAGCAGCTCGAAGGGAGGGCCGGACGAGCAGTACTTC. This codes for CASSSKGGPDEQYF.

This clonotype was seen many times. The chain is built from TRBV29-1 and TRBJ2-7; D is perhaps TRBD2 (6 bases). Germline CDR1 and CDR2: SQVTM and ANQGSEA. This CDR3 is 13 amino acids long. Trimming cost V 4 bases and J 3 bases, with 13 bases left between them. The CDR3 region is CSVGDFEYYEQYF. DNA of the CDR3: TGCAGCGTTGGGGACTTCGAGTACTACGAGCAGTACTTC.

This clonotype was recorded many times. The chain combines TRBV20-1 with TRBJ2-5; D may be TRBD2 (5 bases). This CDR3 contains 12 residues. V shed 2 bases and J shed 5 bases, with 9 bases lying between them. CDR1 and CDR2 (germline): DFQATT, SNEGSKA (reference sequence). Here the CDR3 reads CSARYERETQYF. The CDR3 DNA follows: TGCAGTGCTAGATATGAGCGGGAGACCCAGTACTTC.

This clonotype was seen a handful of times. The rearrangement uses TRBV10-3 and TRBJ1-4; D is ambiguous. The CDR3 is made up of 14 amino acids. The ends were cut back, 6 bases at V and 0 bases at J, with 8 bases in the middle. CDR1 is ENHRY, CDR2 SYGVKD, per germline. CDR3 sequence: CAIRDSATNEKLFF. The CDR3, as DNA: TGTGCCATCAGAGACTCTGCAACTAATGAAAAACTGTTTTTT.

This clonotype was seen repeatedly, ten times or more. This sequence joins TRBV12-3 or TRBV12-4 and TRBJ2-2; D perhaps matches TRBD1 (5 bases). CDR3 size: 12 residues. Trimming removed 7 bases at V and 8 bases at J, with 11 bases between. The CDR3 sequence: CASIRGVGELFF. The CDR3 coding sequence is TGTGCCAGCATTAGGGGTGTGGGGGAGCTGTTTTTT.

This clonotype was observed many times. The CDR3 sequence is CASTLAGYQETQYF. For the CDR3, the DNA is TGTGCCAGCACCCTAGCGGGGTACCAAGAGACCCAGTACTTC. The V gene is TRBV7-9, the J gene TRBJ2-5, with 9 bases lining up with TRBD2. With 7 bases clipped from V and 0 bases from J, the junction kept 3 bases outside the gene matches. The CDR3 contains 14 residues. Germline-derived CDR1 and CDR2 are SEHNR and FQNEAQ (reference sequence).

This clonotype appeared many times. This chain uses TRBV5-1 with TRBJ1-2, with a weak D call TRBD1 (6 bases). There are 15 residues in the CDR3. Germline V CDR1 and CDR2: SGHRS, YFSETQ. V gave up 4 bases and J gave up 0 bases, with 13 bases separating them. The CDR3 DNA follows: TGCGCCAGCAGCCCGTCCCGGACAGCTAACTATGGCTACACCTTC. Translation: CASSPSRTANYGYTF.

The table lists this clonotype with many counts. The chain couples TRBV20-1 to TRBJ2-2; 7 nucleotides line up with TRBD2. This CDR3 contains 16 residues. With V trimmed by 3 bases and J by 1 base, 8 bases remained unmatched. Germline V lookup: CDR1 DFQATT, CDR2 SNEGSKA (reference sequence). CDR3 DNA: TGCAGTGCTAGTTCAACTAAGCGGGGGAACACCGGGGAGCTGTTTTTT. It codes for CSASSTKRGNTGELFF.

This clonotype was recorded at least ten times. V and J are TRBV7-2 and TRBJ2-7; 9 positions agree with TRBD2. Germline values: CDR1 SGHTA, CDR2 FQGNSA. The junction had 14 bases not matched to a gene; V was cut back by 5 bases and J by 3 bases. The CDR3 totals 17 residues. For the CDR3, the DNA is TGTGCCAGCAGCCCCCTGAGGGTTAGCGGGAGTGTCTACGAGCAGTACTTC. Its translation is CASSPLRVSGSVYEQYF.

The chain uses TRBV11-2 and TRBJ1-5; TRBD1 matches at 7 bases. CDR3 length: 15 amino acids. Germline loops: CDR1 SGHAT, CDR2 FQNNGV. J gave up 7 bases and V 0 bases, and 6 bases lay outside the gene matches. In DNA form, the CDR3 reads TGTGCCAGCAGCTTAGATCTGGCAGGGGGACAGCCCCAGCATTTT. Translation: CASSLDLAGGQPQHF.

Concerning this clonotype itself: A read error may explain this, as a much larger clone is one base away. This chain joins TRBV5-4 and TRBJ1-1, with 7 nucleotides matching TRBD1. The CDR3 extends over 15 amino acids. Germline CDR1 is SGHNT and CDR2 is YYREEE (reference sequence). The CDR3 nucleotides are TGTACCAGCAGCTCTCGGGACAGATTGAACACTGAAGCTTTCTTT. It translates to CTSSSRDRLNTEAFF.

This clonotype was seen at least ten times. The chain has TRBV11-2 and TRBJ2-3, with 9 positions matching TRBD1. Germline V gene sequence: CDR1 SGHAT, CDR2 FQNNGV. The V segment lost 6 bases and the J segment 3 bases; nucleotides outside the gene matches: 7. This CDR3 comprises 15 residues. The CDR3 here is CASRYTGTGTDTQYF. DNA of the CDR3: TGTGCCAGCAGGTACACCGGGACAGGGACAGATACGCAGTATTTT.

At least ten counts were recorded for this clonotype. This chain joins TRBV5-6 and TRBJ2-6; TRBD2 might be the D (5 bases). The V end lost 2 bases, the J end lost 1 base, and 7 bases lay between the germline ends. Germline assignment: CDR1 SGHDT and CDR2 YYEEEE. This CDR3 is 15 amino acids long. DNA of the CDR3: TGTGCCAGCAGCTTTTGGAGGTCTGGGGCCAACGTCCTGACTTTC. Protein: CASSFWRSGANVLTF.

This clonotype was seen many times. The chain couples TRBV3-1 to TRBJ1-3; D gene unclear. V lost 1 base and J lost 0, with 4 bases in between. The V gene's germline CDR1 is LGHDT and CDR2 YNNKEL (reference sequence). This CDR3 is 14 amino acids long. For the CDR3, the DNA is TGTGCCAGCAGCCAAGGGGTCTCTGGAAACACCATATATTTT. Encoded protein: CASSQGVSGNTIYF.

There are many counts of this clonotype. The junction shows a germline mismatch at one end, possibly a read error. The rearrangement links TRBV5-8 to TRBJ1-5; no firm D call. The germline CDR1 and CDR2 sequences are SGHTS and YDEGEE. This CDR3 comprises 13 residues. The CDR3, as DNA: TGTGCCAGCACCCCGAAGGTAGATCAACCCCAGCATTTT. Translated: CASTPKVDQPQHF.

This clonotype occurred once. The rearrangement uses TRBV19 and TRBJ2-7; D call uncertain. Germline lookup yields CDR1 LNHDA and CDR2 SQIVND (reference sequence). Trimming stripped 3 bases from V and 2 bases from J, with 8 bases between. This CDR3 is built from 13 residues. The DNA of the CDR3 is TGTGCCAGTAGTATTGCTGCCGCCTACGAGCAGTACTTC. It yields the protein CASSIAAAYEQYF.

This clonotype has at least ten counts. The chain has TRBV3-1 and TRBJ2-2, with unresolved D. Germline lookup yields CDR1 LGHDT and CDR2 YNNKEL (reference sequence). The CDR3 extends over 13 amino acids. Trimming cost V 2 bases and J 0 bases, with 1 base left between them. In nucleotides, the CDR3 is TGTGCCAGCAGCCAAACGAACACCGGGGAGCTGTTTTTT. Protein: CASSQTNTGELFF.

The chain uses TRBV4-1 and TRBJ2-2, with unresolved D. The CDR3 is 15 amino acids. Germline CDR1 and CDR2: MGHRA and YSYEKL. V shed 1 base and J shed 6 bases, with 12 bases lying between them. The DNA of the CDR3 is TGCGCCAGCAGCCAAGTCGCTGATTCGGCCGGGGAGCTGTTTTTT. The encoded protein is CASSQVADSAGELFF.